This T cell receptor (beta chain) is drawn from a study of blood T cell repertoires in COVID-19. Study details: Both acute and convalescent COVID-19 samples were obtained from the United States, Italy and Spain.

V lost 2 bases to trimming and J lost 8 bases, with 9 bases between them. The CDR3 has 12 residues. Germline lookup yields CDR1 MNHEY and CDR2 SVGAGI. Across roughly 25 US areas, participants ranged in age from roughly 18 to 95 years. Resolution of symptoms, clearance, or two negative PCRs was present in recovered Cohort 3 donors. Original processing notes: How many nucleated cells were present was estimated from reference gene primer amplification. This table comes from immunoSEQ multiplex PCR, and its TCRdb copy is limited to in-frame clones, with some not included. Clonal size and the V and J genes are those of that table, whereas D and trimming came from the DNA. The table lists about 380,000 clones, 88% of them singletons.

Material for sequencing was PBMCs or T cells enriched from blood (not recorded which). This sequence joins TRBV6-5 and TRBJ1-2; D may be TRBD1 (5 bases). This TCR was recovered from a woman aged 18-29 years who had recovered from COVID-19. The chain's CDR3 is CASSYKGRGYTF. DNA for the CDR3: TGTGCCAGCAGTTACAAGGGGCGGGGCTACACCTTC.